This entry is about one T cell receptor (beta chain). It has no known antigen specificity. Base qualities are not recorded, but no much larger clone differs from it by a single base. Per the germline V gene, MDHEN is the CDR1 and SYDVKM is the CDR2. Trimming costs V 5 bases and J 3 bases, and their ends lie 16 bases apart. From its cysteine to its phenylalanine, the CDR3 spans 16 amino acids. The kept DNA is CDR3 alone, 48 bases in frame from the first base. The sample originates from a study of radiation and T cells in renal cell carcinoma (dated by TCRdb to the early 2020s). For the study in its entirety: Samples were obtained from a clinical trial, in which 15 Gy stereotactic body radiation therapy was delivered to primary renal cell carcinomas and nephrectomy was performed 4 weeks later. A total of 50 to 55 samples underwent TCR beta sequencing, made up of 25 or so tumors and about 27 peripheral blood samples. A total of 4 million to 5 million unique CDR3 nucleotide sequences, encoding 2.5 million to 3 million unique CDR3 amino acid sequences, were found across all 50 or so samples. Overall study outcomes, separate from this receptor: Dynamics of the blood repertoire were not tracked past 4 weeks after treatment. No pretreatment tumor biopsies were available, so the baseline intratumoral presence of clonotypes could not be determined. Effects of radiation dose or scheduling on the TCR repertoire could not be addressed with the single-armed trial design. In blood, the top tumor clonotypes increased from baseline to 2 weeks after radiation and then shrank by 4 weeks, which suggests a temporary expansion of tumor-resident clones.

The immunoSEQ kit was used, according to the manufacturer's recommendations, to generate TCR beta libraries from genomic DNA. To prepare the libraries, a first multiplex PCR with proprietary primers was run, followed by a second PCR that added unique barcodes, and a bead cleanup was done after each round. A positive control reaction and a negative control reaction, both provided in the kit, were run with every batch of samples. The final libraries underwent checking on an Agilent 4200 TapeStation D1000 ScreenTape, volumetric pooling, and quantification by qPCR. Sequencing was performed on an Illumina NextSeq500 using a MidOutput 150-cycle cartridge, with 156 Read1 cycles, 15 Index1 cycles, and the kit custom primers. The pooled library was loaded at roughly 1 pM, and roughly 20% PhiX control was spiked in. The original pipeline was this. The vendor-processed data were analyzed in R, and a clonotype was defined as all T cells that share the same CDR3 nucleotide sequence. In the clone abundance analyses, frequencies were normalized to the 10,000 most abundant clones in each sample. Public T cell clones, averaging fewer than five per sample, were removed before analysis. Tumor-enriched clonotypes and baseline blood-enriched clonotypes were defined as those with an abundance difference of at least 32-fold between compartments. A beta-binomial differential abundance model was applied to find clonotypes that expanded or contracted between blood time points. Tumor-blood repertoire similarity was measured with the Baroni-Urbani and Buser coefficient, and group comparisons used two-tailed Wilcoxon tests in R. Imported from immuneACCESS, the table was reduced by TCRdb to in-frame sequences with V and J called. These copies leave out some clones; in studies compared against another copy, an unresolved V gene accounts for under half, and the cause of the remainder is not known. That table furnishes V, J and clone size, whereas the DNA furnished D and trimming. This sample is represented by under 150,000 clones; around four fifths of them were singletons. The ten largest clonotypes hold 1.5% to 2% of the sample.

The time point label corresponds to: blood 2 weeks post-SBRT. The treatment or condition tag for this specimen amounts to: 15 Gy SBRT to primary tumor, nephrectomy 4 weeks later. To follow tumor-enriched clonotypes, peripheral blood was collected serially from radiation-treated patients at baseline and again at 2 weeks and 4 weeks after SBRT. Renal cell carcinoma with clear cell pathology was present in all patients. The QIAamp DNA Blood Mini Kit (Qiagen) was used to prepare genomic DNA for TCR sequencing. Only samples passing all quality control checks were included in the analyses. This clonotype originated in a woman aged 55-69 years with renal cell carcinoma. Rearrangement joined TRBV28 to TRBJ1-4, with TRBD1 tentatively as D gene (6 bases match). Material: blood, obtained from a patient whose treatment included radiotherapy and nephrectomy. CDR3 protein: CASSPHRVLSNEKLFF. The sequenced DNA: TGTGCCAGCAGTCCACACAGGGTATTGTCTAATGAAAAACTGTTTTTT.